The rows below give T cell receptor beta chains drawn from one sample of a study of blood T cell repertoires in COVID-19. Profiling relied on immunoSEQ multiplex PCR, and the TCRdb table lists in-frame clones only, not all of them. The profile covers 200,000 to 250,000 clones, with about 80% appearing a single time and around 7.2% taken by the ten largest. The sequenced sample consisted of peripheral blood. Receptors were obtained from a woman between 45 and 65 years old with acute or convalescent COVID-19. The CDR3 runs from the conserved cysteine through the conserved F or W. A D gene is named only where the DNA matches it firmly. Some rows have no size entry. The others give once, few or many, or a class for an expanded clone.

abundance: -
d_gene: -
j_gene: TRBJ1-1
v_gene: TRBV4-1
CDR3aa: CASSQDAAGNTEAFF
CDR3nt: TGCGCCAGCAGCCAAGATGCGGCGGGTAACACTGAAGCTTTCTTT

abundance: once
d_gene: TRBD2
j_gene: TRBJ2-1
v_gene: TRBV24-1
CDR3aa: CATSDFGGGGGNEQFF
CDR3nt: TGTGCCACCAGTGATTTTGGCGGGGGGGGCGGGAATGAGCAGTTCTTC

abundance: -
d_gene: TRBD1
j_gene: TRBJ1-4
v_gene: TRBV5-4
CDR3aa: CASSFLGPGQGEKLFF
CDR3nt: TGTGCCAGCAGCTTCCTGGGTCCGGGACAGGGCGAAAAACTGTTTTTT

abundance: -
d_gene: TRBD2
j_gene: TRBJ2-7
v_gene: TRBV6-5
CDR3aa: CASSSRTSGVVEQYF
CDR3nt: TGTGCCAGCAGTTCCCGGACTAGCGGGGTGGTCGAGCAGTACTTC

abundance: -
d_gene: TRBD1
j_gene: TRBJ2-7
v_gene: TRBV12-5
CDR3aa: CASGRQGGPYEQYF
CDR3nt: TGTGCTAGTGGTAGACAGGGGGGGCCCTACGAGCAGTACTTC

abundance: -
d_gene: TRBD1
j_gene: TRBJ1-1
v_gene: TRBV3-1/TRBV3-2
CDR3aa: CASSLGTANTEAFF
CDR3nt: TGTGCCAGCAGCCTTGGGACAGCGAACACTGAAGCTTTCTTT

abundance: few
d_gene: -
j_gene: TRBJ2-7
v_gene: TRBV30
CDR3aa: CAWSYTRADEQYF
CDR3nt: TGTGCCTGGAGTTATACGAGGGCAGACGAGCAGTACTTC

abundance: -
d_gene: TRBD1
j_gene: TRBJ1-4
v_gene: TRBV15
CDR3aa: CATSRDHLKQGVNEKLFF
CDR3nt: TGTGCCACCAGCAGAGACCACTTAAAACAGGGGGTTAATGAAAAACTGTTTTTT

abundance: -
d_gene: -
j_gene: TRBJ1-2
v_gene: TRBV6-2/TRBV6-3
CDR3aa: CASSEIVDSLPTF
CDR3nt: TGTGCCAGCAGTGAGATCGTGGACAGTCTTCCCACCTTC

abundance: -
d_gene: -
j_gene: TRBJ2-2
v_gene: TRBV30
CDR3aa: CACRGGRGPGELFF
CDR3nt: TGTGCCTGCCGAGGGGGGCGGGGGCCCGGGGAGCTGTTTTTT

abundance: -
d_gene: -
j_gene: TRBJ1-4
v_gene: TRBV4-3
CDR3aa: CASSQDTGEKLFF
CDR3nt: TGCGCCAGCAGCCAAGATACCGGGGAAAAACTGTTTTTT

abundance: once
d_gene: -
j_gene: TRBJ1-2
v_gene: TRBV19
CDR3aa: CASSNSRGANYGYTF
CDR3nt: TGTGCCAGTAGTAATTCCCGGGGGGCTAACTATGGCTACACCTTC

abundance: -
d_gene: -
j_gene: TRBJ2-1
v_gene: TRBV10-3
CDR3aa: CAISESSSFNEQFF
CDR3nt: TGTGCCATCAGTGAGTCCTCGTCGTTCAATGAGCAGTTCTTC

abundance: few
d_gene: TRBD1
j_gene: TRBJ1-2
v_gene: TRBV28
CDR3aa: CASSFAQGAGYTF
CDR3nt: TGTGCCAGCAGTTTTGCCCAGGGGGCTGGCTACACCTTC

abundance: -
d_gene: TRBD1
j_gene: TRBJ1-1
v_gene: TRBV24-1
CDR3aa: CATSDLRQGNEAFF
CDR3nt: TGTGCCACCAGTGATTTGAGACAGGGAAATGAAGCTTTCTTT